This TCR beta chain came from a study of vaccination and CD4 T cells after COVID-19 (dated by TCRdb to between 2021 and 2024). In the study overall: Convalescent patients had a positive SARS-CoV-2 result on nasal swab PCR, and of these patients, nine had mild disease and one had severe disease. The convalescent cohort included six males and four females, with two Hispanic individuals, seven Caucasians, two Asians and one multiracial person. Participants received two doses of either the Pfizer-BioNTech BNT162b2 vaccine (n=8) or the Moderna mRNA-1273 vaccine (n=2). Post-COVID blood samples were collected from convalescent patients a median of about 92 days after diagnosis, with a range of about 35 to 161 days. The time from the second vaccine dose to post-vaccine blood sampling had a median of 72 days and ranged from roughly 12 to 241 days. Culture stimuli were overlapping spike peptide pools from SARS-CoV-2 and from the common cold coronaviruses HCoV-NL63, HCoV-OC43 and HCoV-229E. In control cultures, a CEFX viral epitope pool was used as positive control, an HIV-1 Nef peptide pool was used as negative control, or no peptide was added. In roughly nine COVID-19 convalescent patients and several infection-naive healthy vaccine recipients, the spike-specific CD4+ TCR repertoire before mRNA vaccination was compared with the repertoire after mRNA vaccination.

The full study reports these points: In convalescent patients, a median roughly 86% of post-vaccine SARS-CoV-2-reactive clones were detected only after vaccination, suggesting vaccine-specific priming. The number of convalescent patients in the study was relatively small, and the study did not examine early timepoints following natural infection. Of the vaccine-specific clones found in convalescent patients, nearly all (304 of 307) were mono-reactive for SARS-CoV-2 spike instead of being cross-reactive with common cold coronaviruses. Although the median number of SARS-CoV-2-reactive clonotypes went up from 20 to 25 after infection to some 37 after vaccination, the increase was not significant.

Per the publication, the treatment or condition label means: 10-day PBMC culture with coronavirus spike peptide pools or control peptides (ViraFEST assay). The ViraFEST assay, used in the study, expanded antigen-specific T cells with peptide pools and then identified the expanded clonotypes through TCR sequencing. The convalescent patients' positive SARS-CoV-2 PCR tests were from March to December 2020, which was before the Alpha, Beta and Delta variants emerged in the United States. Each well held around 2.1 million PBMCs cultured with around 10 ug/ml peptide pools in IMDM containing around 4.5% human AB serum and about 10 IU/ml IL-2. Half of the culture medium was replaced with fresh IL-2-containing medium on days 3 and 7. After 10 days of culture, CD4+ T cells were isolated by negative selection with the EasySep CD4+ T cell isolation kit. Ficoll-Paque Plus gradient centrifugation was used to isolate PBMCs from whole blood, and the isolated PBMCs were then either used fresh or cryopreserved at -140C. In general, triplicate wells were set up for every culture condition.

Preparation of the library involved PCR. DNA from cultured CD4+ T cells was subjected to TCR sequencing with the Oncomine TCR Beta short-read assay at the Johns Hopkins FTIC core. The QIAamp micro DNA kit was used to extract genomic DNA from the cultured CD4+ T cells. Oncomine TCR Beta libraries from cultured CD4+ T cells were pooled with unique dual indexes and sequenced on an Illumina iSeq 100. The paper's processing steps were these. Non-productive sequences were filtered out, and CDR3s that did not start with C, did not end with F or W, or were shorter than 7 amino acids were discarded. The MANAFEST web application identified antigen-specific clonotypes by comparing peptide-stimulated wells against reference wells and other culture wells. An FDR below 0.05, an odds ratio above 5, and a productive frequency above 0.1% in at least two of three replicate wells were required for clones to be considered positive. A clonotype was classed as cross-reactive if the clonotype showed significant expansion both in SARS-CoV-2 spike wells and in at least one common cold coronavirus spike condition. Similarity between CDR3 sequences was evaluated in R version 3.6.1 using Levenshtein distances (stringdist) and unrooted phylogenetic trees (ape). TCRdb reanalyzed the raw reads on its own, using fastp at Q25 for trimming and MiXCR for clone calling, and kept in-frame beta chains. Rows merge per CDR3 protein into single entries with the most common DNA and genes. These V and J calls derive from TCRdb rather than the authors' analysis. The sample table records 10,000 or so distinct CDR3 sequences; approximately 58% of these occur just once. The ten biggest clones cover around 14% of the sample.

For this clonotype: Its antigen target is currently unknown. No qualities accompany the bases; no much larger clone lies one base away.

CDR1 and CDR2 are drawn from the germline V gene (reference sequence): DFQATT, SNEGSKA. V drops 5 bases and J drops 3 bases, leaving 20 bases in between. CDR3 length: 15 amino acids, cysteine to phenylalanine. The read is trimmed to its CDR3 DNA, 45 bases read in frame from base 1. The specimen sequenced was CD4+ T cells from blood, cultured in vitro. This clonotype originated in a human donor who had recovered from COVID-19. The V gene is TRBV20-1 and the J gene is TRBJ2-7, with a weak D call of TRBD1 (7 bases match). The CDR3 region: CSAGVLQGGFYEQYF. The sequenced DNA: TGCAGTGCTGGGGTCCTCCAGGGGGGATTCTACGAGCAGTACTTC.